The 12 T cell receptor beta chains listed next were all sequenced from one sample in a study of persistence of HIV-infected CD4 T cells. No cognate antigen is known for these TCRs. The libraries were made with immunoSEQ version 4 in survey mode. Clones were read by immunoSEQ multiplex PCR, and TCRdb kept only the in-frame ones, dropping some. The sample has 13,000 or so clones; about 66% are singletons. Cells were stimulated with overlapping HIV-1 Gag 15-mer peptides. Sorting selected CD4+ T cells upregulating both CD40 ligand and CD69. Specimen: CD4+ T cells sorted from PBMCs after approximately 19-hour stimulation, collected from a patient who received antiretroviral therapy. The receptors stem from an adult man with HIV who was CMV-seropositive.

This clone showed up just a few times. The CDR3 DNA reads TGTGCCAGCAGCGTAGCTCGAGTAGGCAATGAGCAGTTCTTC. Protein product: CASSVARVGNEQFF. The chain employs TRBV9 and TRBJ2-1; D uncertain. The CDR3 sequence is 14 residues long. The germline gives CDR1 SGDLS, CDR2 YYNGEE. V was clipped by 0 bases and J by 6 bases, with 10 bases between them.

V is TRBV6-6 and J is TRBJ1-6, with 8 bases aligning to TRBD1. Trimming took 8 bases from V and 10 from J; bases not matched to a gene: 10. The CDR3 loop spans 14 amino acids. Germline V gene sequence: CDR1 MNHNY, CDR2 SVGAGI (reference sequence). CDR3 nucleotide sequence: TGTGCCAGCGGACGGACAGGGCTTGGGTCACCCCTCCACTTT. This translates into CASGRTGLGSPLHF.

This chain uses TRBV27 with TRBJ2-5, with a possible D match to TRBD1 (5 bases). CDR3 size: 13 residues. V shed 2 bases and J shed 5 bases, with 9 bases lying between them. Germline loops: CDR1 MNHEY, CDR2 SMNVEV (reference sequence). The CDR3 region is CASSLRGRETQYF. CDR3 bases: TGTGCCAGCAGTTTAAGGGGCAGGGAGACCCAGTACTTC.

The chain links TRBV7-9 to TRBJ1-5, with 10 bases matching TRBD1. CDR3 length: 14 residues. The J segment lost 7 bases and the V segment lost 5 bases, leaving 5 bases of the junction unmatched. Germline assignment: CDR1 SEHNR and CDR2 FQNEAQ (reference sequence). The CDR3 loop is CASSPGTGAQPQHF. DNA for the CDR3: TGTGCCAGCAGCCCTGGGACAGGGGCCCAGCCCCAGCATTTT.

The gene calls are TRBV27 and TRBJ1-1; D is unclear. Germline CDR1 is MNHEY and CDR2 is SMNVEV (reference sequence). The length of the CDR3 is 13 residues. Trimming cost V 5 bases and J 0 bases, with 7 bases left between them. The CDR3 loop reads CASSQTLNTEAFF. The CDR3 DNA reads as TGTGCCAGCAGTCAGACTTTGAACACTGAAGCTTTCTTT.

The V and J genes are TRBV5-1 and TRBJ1-6; TRBD1 aligns across 8 bases. The CDR3 has 20 residues. CDR1 and CDR2 (germline): SGHRS, YFSETQ. Unmatched junction bases numbered 19, after V lost 0 bases and J lost 8 bases. The CDR3 sequence is CASSLDPYGRGQRYDSPLHF. CDR3 coding DNA: TGCGCCAGCAGCTTGGATCCCTATGGCAGGGGGCAAAGGTATGATTCACCCCTCCACTTT. Using reference TRBV5-1 and TRBJ1-6 for the parts outside the CDR3, the full variable domain is KAGVTQTPRYLIKTRGQQVTLSCSPISGHRSVSWYQQTPGQGLQFLFEYFSETQRNKGNFPGRFSGRQFSNSRSEMNVSTLELGDSALYLCASSLDPYGRGQRYDSPLHFGNGTRLTVT.

The V call is TRBV6-5, the J call TRBJ1-2; no firm D call. From germline, CDR1 is MNHEY and CDR2 SVGAGI. V shed 7 bases and J shed 4 bases, with 10 bases lying between them. This CDR3 contains 12 residues. This CDR3 reads CASTRVGYGYTF. CDR3 DNA: TGTGCCAGCACTAGGGTCGGCTATGGCTACACCTTC.

The gene calls are TRBV2 and TRBJ1-2; 7 nucleotides match TRBD1. From germline, CDR1 is SNHLY and CDR2 FYNNEI. The CDR3 has 14 residues. V shed 6 bases, J shed 7 bases, and the junction held 11 bases outside the gene matches. Here the CDR3 reads CASRSRQGSTGYTF. The CDR3 nucleotides read TGTGCCAGCAGATCCAGACAGGGATCGACTGGCTACACCTTC.

This rearrangement joins TRBV19 to TRBJ1-4; possible D gene TRBD1, 5 bases. The germline CDR1 and CDR2 sequences are LNHDA and SQIVND (reference sequence). The CDR3 length is 12 residues. V lost 3 bases to trimming and J lost 14 bases, with 13 bases between them. The CDR3 spells CASSIPGLPLFF. The CDR3 DNA reads as TGTGCCAGTAGTATTCCGGGACTACCCCTGTTTTTT.

The chain joins TRBV4-1 to TRBJ1-5, with 9 bases that match TRBD1. This CDR3 has 16 amino acids. V was clipped by 5 bases and J by 7 bases; unmatched bases: 12. Germline V gene lookup returns CDR1 MGHRA and CDR2 YSYEKL. CDR3 nucleotides: TGCGCCAGCAGCTTTAACCTGGGACAGGGTAACCAGCCCCAGCATTTT. It is translated as CASSFNLGQGNQPQHF.

V usage is TRBV10-3 and J usage is TRBJ1-1; TRBD1 matches at 7 bases. The CDR3 extends over 13 amino acids. V trimming: 6 bases; J trimming: 1 base; junction bases outside the gene matches: 2. Germline V gene lookup returns CDR1 ENHRY and CDR2 SYGVKD. The CDR3 nucleotides read TGTGCCATCAGCCGACAGGGGAACACTGAAGCTTTCTTT. Translating gives CAISRQGNTEAFF.

This chain links TRBV30 with TRBJ1-5; D remains unclear. This CDR3 has 14 residues. The V end was cut by 3 bases, the J end by 2 bases, with 11 bases between. Germline CDR1 is GTSNPN and CDR2 is SVGIG (reference sequence). The DNA for the CDR3 is TGTGCCTGGAGGTCCTCCCGGGGCAATCAGCCCCAGCATTTT. It is translated as CAWRSSRGNQPQHF.